This T cell receptor (beta chain) stems from a study of OX40 agonist ivuxolimab in advanced cancers. In germline, CDR1 is MNHEY, CDR2 SMNVEV (reference sequence). The germline V and J ends were trimmed by 5 bases and 7 bases, with 27 bases remaining between them. The CDR3 covers 17 residues. Overall study findings and caveats: In a subset of nonresponders, normalized T-cell clonal expansion was also low.

Concerning this clone: Its antigen remains unidentified.

Generated by immunoSEQ multiplex PCR, the TCRdb table keeps only in-frame clones and is missing some. The sample includes 65,000 to 75,000 clones, 82% of them seen just once. This sequence joins TRBV27 and TRBJ2-7, with D possibly TRBD2 on 6 matching bases. The sequencing here drew on CD4+ or CD8+ T cells sorted from blood, taken in a trial of the OX40 agonist ivuxolimab. The clonotype originates from an adult with an advanced solid tumor such as melanoma, head and neck, liver or kidney cancer. DNA of the CDR3: TGTGCCAGCAGTACGACAAACGCCGGGACGGGAGCCGGGGAGCAGTACTTC. This gives the protein CASSTTNAGTGAGEQYF.